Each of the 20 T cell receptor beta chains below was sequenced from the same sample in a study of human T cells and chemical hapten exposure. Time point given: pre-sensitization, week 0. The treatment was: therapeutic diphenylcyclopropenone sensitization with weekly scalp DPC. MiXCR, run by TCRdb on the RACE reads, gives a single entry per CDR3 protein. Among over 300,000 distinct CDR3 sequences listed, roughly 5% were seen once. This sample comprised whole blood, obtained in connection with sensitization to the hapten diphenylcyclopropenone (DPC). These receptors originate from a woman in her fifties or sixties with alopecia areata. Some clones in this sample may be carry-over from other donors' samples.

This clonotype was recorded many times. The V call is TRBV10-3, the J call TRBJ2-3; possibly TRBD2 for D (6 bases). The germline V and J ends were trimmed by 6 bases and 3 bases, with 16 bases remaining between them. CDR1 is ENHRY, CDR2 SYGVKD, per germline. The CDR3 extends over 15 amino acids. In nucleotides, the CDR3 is TGTGCCATCAGCTCCGCTGAGGGAGGAACAGATACGCAGTATTTT. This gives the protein CAISSAEGGTDTQYF.

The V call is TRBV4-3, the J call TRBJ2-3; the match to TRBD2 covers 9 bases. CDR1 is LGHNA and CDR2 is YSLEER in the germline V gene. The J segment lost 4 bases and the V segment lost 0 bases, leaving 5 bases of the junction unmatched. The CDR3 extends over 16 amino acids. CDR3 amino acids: CASSQDRGGGPDTQYF. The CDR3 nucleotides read TGCGCCAGCAGCCAAGATCGCGGGGGGGGCCCAGATACGCAGTATTTT.

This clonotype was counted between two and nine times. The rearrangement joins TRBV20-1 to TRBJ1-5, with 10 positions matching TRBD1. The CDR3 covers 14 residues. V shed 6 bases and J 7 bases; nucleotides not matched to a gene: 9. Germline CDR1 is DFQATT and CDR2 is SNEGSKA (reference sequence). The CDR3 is CSAFAGTGEQPQHF. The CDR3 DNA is TGCAGTGCCTTTGCCGGGACAGGGGAACAGCCCCAGCATTTT.

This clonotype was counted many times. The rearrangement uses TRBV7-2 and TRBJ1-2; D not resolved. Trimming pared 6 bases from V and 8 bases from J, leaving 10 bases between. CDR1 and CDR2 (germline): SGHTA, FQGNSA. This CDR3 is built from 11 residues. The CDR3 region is CASRRRTGYTF. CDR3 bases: TGTGCCAGCAGGCGGCGGACGGGCTACACCTTC.

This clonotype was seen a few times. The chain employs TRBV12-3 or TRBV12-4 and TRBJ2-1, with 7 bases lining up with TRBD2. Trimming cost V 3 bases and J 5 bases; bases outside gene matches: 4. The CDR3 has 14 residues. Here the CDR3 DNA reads TGTGCCAGCAGTTTCAGCGGGGTCCACAATGAGCAGTTCTTC. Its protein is CASSFSGVHNEQFF.

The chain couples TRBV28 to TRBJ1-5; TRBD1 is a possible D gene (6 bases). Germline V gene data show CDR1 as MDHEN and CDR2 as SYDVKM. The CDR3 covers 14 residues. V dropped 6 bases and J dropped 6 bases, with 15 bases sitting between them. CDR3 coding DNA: TGTGCCAGCAGGAAAGGGGGTCCCGGTCAGCCCCAGCATTTT. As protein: CASRKGGPGQPQHF. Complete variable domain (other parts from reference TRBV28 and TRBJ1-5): DVKVTQSSRYLVKRTGEKVFLECVQDMDHENMFWYRQDPGLGLRLIYFSYDVKMKEKGDIPEGYSVSREKKERFSLILESASTNQTSMYLCASRKGGPGQPQHFGDGTRLSIL.

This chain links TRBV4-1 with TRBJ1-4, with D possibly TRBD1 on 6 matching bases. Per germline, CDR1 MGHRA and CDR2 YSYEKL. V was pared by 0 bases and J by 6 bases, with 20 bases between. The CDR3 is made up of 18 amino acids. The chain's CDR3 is CASSQDPFLRGGDEKLFF. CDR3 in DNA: TGCGCCAGCAGCCAAGACCCGTTCTTGCGTGGGGGCGATGAAAAACTGTTTTTT.

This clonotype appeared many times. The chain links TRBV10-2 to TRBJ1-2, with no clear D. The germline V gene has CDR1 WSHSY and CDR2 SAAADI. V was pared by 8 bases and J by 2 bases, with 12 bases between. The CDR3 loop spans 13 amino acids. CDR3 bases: TGCGCCAGCTACCAACAGAAAAACTATGGCTACACCTTC. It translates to CASYQQKNYGYTF.

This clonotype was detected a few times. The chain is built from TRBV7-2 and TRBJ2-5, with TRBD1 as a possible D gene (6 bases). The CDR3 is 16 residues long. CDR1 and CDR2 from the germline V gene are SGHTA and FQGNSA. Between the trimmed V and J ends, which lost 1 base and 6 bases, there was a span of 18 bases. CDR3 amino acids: CASSLGGAGTWKTQYF. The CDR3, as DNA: TGTGCCAGCAGCTTAGGAGGGGCCGGGACATGGAAGACCCAGTACTTC.

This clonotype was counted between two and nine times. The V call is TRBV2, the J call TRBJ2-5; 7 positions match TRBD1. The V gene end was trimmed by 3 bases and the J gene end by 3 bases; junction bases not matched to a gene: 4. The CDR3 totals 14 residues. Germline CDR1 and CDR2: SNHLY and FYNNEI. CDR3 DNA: TGTGCCAGCAGTGATTACAGGGGCAAAGAGACCCAGTACTTC. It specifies CASSDYRGKETQYF. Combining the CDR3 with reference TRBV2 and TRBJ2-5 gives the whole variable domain EPEVTQTPSHQVTQMGQEVILRCVPISNHLYFYWYRQILGQKVEFLVSFYNNEISEKSEIFDDQFSVERPDGSNFTLKIRSTKLEDSAMYFCASSDYRGKETQYFGPGTRLLVL.

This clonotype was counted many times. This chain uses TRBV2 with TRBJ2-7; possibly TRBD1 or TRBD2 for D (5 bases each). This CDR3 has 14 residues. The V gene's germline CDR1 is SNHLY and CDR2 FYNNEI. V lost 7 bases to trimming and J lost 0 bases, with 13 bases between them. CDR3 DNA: TGTGCCAGCATCGGACGGGGCCTCTCCTACGAGCAGTACTTC. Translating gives CASIGRGLSYEQYF.

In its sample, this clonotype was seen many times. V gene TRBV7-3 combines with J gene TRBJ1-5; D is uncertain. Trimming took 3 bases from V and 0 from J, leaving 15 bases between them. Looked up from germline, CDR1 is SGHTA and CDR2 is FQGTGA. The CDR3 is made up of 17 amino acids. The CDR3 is CASSFYTQNYSNQPQHF. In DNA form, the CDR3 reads TGTGCCAGCAGCTTTTACACCCAAAATTATAGCAATCAGCCCCAGCATTTT.

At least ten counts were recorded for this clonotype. The CDR3 DNA reads TGTGCCAGCAGTGAAGCGGTTCTAGCGGGAAATGAGCAGTTCTTC. Translating it yields CASSEAVLAGNEQFF. The chain combines TRBV6-1 with TRBJ2-1, with 9 bases lining up with TRBD2. J gave up 7 bases and V 0 bases, and 4 bases lay outside the gene matches. Germline values: CDR1 MNHNS, CDR2 SASEGT. The CDR3 covers 15 residues.

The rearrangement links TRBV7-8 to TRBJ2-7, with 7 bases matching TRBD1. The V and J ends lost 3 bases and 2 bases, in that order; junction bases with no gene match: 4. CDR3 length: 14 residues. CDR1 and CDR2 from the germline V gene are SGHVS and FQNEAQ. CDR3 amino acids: CASSFGQAAYEQYF. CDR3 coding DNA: TGTGCCAGCAGCTTTGGACAGGCCGCCTACGAGCAGTACTTC.

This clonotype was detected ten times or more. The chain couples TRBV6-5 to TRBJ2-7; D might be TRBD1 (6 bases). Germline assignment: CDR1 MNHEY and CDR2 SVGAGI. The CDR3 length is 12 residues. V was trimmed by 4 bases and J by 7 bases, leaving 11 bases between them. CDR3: CASSFTTGEQYF. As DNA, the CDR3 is TGTGCCAGCAGTTTCACCACAGGGGAGCAGTACTTC.

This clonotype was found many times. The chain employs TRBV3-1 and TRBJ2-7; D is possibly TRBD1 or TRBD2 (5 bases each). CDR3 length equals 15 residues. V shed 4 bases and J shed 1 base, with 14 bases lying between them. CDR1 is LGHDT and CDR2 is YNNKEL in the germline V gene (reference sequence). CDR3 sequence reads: CASSLPGPGSYEQYF. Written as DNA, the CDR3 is TGTGCCAGCAGCCTTCCGGGACCGGGGTCCTACGAGCAGTACTTC.

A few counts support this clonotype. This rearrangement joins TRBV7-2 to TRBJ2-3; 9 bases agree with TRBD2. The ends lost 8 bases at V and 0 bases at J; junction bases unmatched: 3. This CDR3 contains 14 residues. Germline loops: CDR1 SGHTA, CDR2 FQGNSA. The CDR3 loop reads CASLAGASTDTQYF. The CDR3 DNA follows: TGTGCCAGCTTAGCGGGGGCTAGCACAGATACGCAGTATTTT.

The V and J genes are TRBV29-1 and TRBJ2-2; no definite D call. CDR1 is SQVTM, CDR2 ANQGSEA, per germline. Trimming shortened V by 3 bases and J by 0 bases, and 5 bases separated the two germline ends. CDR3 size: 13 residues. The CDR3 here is CSVEAPNTGELFF. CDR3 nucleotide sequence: TGCAGCGTTGAGGCCCCGAACACCGGGGAGCTGTTTTTT.

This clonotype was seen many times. The CDR3 bases are TGTGCCAGCAGCCAAGAATCGGGTAGTGGCTACACCTTC. As protein: CASSQESGSGYTF. This chain uses TRBV3-1 with TRBJ1-2; no definite D call. V was shortened by 0 bases and J by 7 bases, with 9 bases between the two germline ends. The CDR3 loop spans 13 amino acids. Germline loops: CDR1 LGHDT, CDR2 YNNKEL (reference sequence).

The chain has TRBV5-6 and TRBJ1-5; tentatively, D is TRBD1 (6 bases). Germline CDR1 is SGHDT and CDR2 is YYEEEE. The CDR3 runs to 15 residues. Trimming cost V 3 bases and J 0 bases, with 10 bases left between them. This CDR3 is CASSWGTTSNQPQHF. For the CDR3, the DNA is TGTGCCAGCAGCTGGGGGACAACTAGCAATCAGCCCCAGCATTTT. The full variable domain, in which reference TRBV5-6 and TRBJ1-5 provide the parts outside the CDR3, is DAGVTQSPTHLIKTRGQQVTLRCSPKSGHDTVSWYQQALGQGPQFIFQYYEEEERQRGNFPDRFSGHQFPNYSSELNVNALLLGDSALYLCASSWGTTSNQPQHFGDGTRLSIL.